Below are 2 T cell receptor beta chains sequenced from a single sample in a study of shared clonotypes between healthy human individuals. Some clones are missing from TCRdb's copy, which holds only in-frame ones; the method was immunoSEQ multiplex PCR. The sample includes some 1 million clones, 75% of them seen just once. What was sequenced was memory CD4+ T cells sorted from blood. The subset here: CD45RA-negative fraction. The receptors derive from a man between 18 and 29 years old in good health.

This clone was observed once. The J gene is TRBJ2-3, the V gene TRBV6-4; 9 bases are a match to TRBD1. The trim removed 3 bases at V and 7 bases at J, leaving 11 bases unmatched. This CDR3 has 16 amino acids. The germline gives CDR1 MRHNA, CDR2 SNTAGT. CDR3 in amino acids: CASSEQGAGPVYTQYF. The CDR3 DNA reads TGTGCCAGCAGTGAACAGGGGGCTGGGCCGGTGTATACGCAGTATTTT.

This clone was observed at least ten times. The chain employs TRBV4-3 and TRBJ2-5; D may match TRBD1 or TRBD2 (5 bases each). The V gene's germline CDR1 is LGHNA and CDR2 YSLEER. The ends were cut back, 2 bases at V and 4 bases at J, with 14 bases in the middle. The CDR3 totals 15 residues. In DNA form, the CDR3 reads TGCGCCAGCAGCCAAAAAAAGGGACGAGGAGAGACCCAGTACTTC. Protein product: CASSQKKGRGETQYF.